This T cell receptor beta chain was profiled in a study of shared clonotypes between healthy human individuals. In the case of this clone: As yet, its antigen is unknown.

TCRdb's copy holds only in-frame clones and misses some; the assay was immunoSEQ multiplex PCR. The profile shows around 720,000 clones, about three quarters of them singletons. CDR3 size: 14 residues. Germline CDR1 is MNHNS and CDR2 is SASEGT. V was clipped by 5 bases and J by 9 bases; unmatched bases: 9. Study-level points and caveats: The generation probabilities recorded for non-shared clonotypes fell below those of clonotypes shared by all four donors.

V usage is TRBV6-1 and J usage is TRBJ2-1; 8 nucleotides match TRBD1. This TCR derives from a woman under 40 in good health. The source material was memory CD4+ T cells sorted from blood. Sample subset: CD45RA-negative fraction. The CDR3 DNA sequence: TGTGCCAGCAGTTGGGACAGGTGGAGTGGTGAGCAGTTCTTC. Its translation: CASSWDRWSGEQFF.